This paragraph covers one T cell receptor beta chain sequence. The sample is drawn from a study of blood T cell repertoires in COVID-19. Study-level background: Acute and convalescent COVID-19 samples came from the United States, Italy and Spain. Sources were T cells, B-cell-depleted T cells, or PBMCs; the material itself was cDNA or gDNA.

Sequencing used immunoSEQ multiplex PCR; TCRdb keeps in-frame clones, though not all of them. The repertoire holds tens of thousands of clones, over 80% seen once, with 3.5% in the top ten. CDR3 length: 17 residues. The trim removed 4 bases at V and 7 bases at J, leaving 9 bases unmatched. CDR1 is LGHDT, CDR2 YNNKEL, per germline (reference sequence). The sequence was obtained from a woman of 80 years or more with acute or convalescent COVID-19. The sequenced sample was peripheral blood. The chain has TRBV3-1 (or the pseudogene TRBV3-2) and TRBJ2-1; 14 bases map to TRBD2. This chain's CDR3 is CASSRLMTSGGANEQFF. In DNA form, the CDR3 reads TGTGCCAGCAGCCGATTAATGACTAGCGGGGGGGCGAATGAGCAGTTCTTC.